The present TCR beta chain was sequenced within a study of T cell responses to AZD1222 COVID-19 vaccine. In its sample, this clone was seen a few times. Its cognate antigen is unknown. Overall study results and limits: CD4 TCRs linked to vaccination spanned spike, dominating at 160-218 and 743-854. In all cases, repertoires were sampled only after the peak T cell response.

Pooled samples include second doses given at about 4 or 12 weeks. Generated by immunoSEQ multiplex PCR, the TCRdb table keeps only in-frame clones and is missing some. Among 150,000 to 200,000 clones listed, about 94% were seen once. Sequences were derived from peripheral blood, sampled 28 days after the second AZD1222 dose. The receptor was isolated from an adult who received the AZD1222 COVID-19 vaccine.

CDR3 bases: TGTGCCAGCAGTCAATACAGGGGGGGTGGCTACACCTTC. Translation gives CASSQYRGGGYTF. The chain recombines TRBV11-2 with TRBJ1-2; TRBD1 aligns across 8 bases. Unmatched junction bases numbered 7, after V lost 6 bases and J lost 7 bases. Germline CDR1 is SGHAT and CDR2 is FQNNGV. There are 13 residues in the CDR3.